Presented here are 27 T cell receptor beta chains from one specimen sequenced in a study of blood T cell repertoires in COVID-19. TCRdb keeps only in-frame clones here, not all; method: immunoSEQ multiplex PCR. Among about 20,000 clones, about 90% were seen once, and the ten largest hold 3.5% to 4.5%. Sequencing was performed on peripheral blood. These receptors were collected from a human donor in a cohort sampled during active COVID-19.

The chain employs TRBV6-5 and TRBJ1-2; D ambiguous. Trimming stripped 2 bases from V and 2 bases from J, with 6 bases between. This CDR3 is built from 13 residues. CDR1 and CDR2 (germline): MNHEY, SVGAGI. CDR3 DNA sequence: TGTGCCAGCAGTTACGCGGGAAACTATGGCTACACCTTC. It is translated as CASSYAGNYGYTF.

This clone was picked up one time. The chain uses TRBV24-1 and TRBJ2-1; TRBD1 aligns across 7 bases. The junction had 5 bases not matched to a gene; V was cut back by 0 bases and J by 7 bases. This CDR3 has 15 residues. CDR1 is KGHDR and CDR2 is SFDVKD in the germline V gene. Here the CDR3 reads CATSDLETGKNEQFF. The CDR3 DNA is TGTGCCACCAGTGATTTGGAGACAGGGAAAAATGAGCAGTTCTTC.

The chain joins TRBV28 to TRBJ1-6; 7 bases are shared with TRBD1. V lost 7 bases and J lost 8; bases outside the gene matches: 5. CDR1 MDHEN and CDR2 SYDVKM come from the germline V gene. This CDR3 spans 13 amino acids. The CDR3 protein is CASTGRGYSPLHF. The CDR3 DNA sequence: TGTGCCAGCACGGGCAGGGGGTATTCACCCCTCCACTTT. Supplemented by reference TRBV28 and TRBJ1-6, the full variable domain reads DVKVTQSSRYLVKRTGEKVFLECVQDMDHENMFWYRQDPGLGLRLIYFSYDVKMKEKGDIPEGYSVSREKKERFSLILESASTNQTSMYLCASTGRGYSPLHFGNGTRLTVT.

The chain couples TRBV30 to TRBJ2-7; D uncertain. Per germline, CDR1 GTSNPN and CDR2 SVGIG (reference sequence). The CDR3 consists of 14 residues. Trimming shortened V by 3 bases and J by 3 bases, and 15 bases separated the two germline ends. The CDR3 spells CAWRTPDGDYEQYV. CDR3 in DNA: TGTGCCTGGAGGACCCCCGACGGAGACTACGAGCAGTACGTC.

J is TRBJ1-1 and V is TRBV3-1 (or the pseudogene TRBV3-2); 7 nucleotides match TRBD1. V gave up 6 bases and J gave up 0 bases; unmatched junction bases: 13. Germline CDR1 is LGHDT and CDR2 is YNNKEL (reference sequence). The CDR3 contains 17 residues. The CDR3 DNA follows: TGTGCCAGCAGTCGGGGTCGGACAGGAGTTATGAACACTGAAGCTTTCTTT. Translated, it gives CASSRGRTGVMNTEAFF.

The genes are TRBV7-9 and TRBJ1-2; D perhaps matches TRBD1 (6 bases). CDR1 is SEHNR and CDR2 is FQNEAQ in the germline V gene (reference sequence). The CDR3 has 12 amino acids. The ends were cut back, 5 bases at V and 6 bases at J, with 10 bases in the middle. For the CDR3, the DNA is TGTGCCAGCAGCCAATACAGGGATGGCTACACCTTC. Amino acid sequence: CASSQYRDGYTF.

The chain employs TRBV5-6 and TRBJ2-1, with TRBD2 matching 9 bases. The CDR3 spans 16 residues. The germline gives CDR1 SGHDT, CDR2 YYEEEE. The V and J ends lost 5 bases and 8 bases, in that order; junction bases with no gene match: 14. The CDR3 loop is CASSSRREGREDEQFF. In DNA, the CDR3 is TGTGCCAGCAGTTCCAGGCGGGAGGGCCGAGAGGATGAGCAGTTCTTC.

This clone was picked up a small number of times. The chain recombines TRBV7-9 with TRBJ2-3, with 16 positions matching TRBD2. In germline, CDR1 is SEHNR, CDR2 FQNEAQ (reference sequence). V lost 5 bases to trimming and J lost 4 bases; unmatched junction nucleotides: 12. The CDR3 extends over 19 amino acids. CDR3 sequence (DNA): TGTGCCAGCAGCCCTCTATACCCGGGACTAGCGGGGGGGCCAGATACGCAGTATTTT. Its protein product is CASSPLYPGLAGGPDTQYF.

The V gene is TRBV5-4, the J gene TRBJ2-7; unclear D gene. Between the trimmed V and J ends, which lost 0 bases and 7 bases, there was a span of 5 bases. Germline values: CDR1 SGHNT, CDR2 YYREEE (reference sequence). The CDR3 loop spans 11 amino acids. This CDR3 is CASSLAREQYF. DNA of the CDR3: TGTGCCAGCAGCTTGGCCAGGGAGCAGTACTTC.

The rearrangement uses TRBV19 and TRBJ2-7; 9 nucleotides match TRBD1. The CDR3 covers 16 residues. Germline V gene lookup returns CDR1 LNHDA and CDR2 SQIVND (reference sequence). The V gene end was trimmed by 5 bases and the J gene end by 6 bases; junction bases not matched to a gene: 14. The CDR3 loop reads CASSLSPGQGPFEQYF. The CDR3 DNA reads as TGTGCCAGTAGTCTCAGCCCGGGACAGGGTCCCTTCGAGCAGTACTTC.

The chain combines TRBV18 with TRBJ1-1; tentative D call: TRBD1 (6 bases). Germline values: CDR1 KGHSH, CDR2 LQKENI. There are 15 residues in the CDR3. V dropped 3 bases and J dropped 1 base, with 12 bases sitting between them. The CDR3 sequence is CASSPVGQPNTEAFF. The DNA of the CDR3 is TGTGCCAGCTCACCGGTGGGACAACCGAACACTGAAGCTTTCTTT.

The J gene is TRBJ2-3, the V gene TRBV6-4, with D maybe TRBD2 (7 bases). This CDR3 region has 14 residues. V was trimmed by 4 bases and J by 4 bases, leaving 12 bases between them. Per germline, CDR1 MRHNA and CDR2 SNTAGT. The CDR3 loop reads CASSALGGPDTQYF. In DNA form, the CDR3 reads TGTGCCAGCAGTGCCCTCGGGGGGCCAGATACGCAGTATTTT.

In this sample, this clone turned up once. The V call is TRBV20-1, the J call TRBJ2-2; D gene unclear. Trimming removed 3 bases at V and 5 bases at J, with 4 bases between. The CDR3 is 11 residues long. The V gene's germline CDR1 is DFQATT and CDR2 SNEGSKA (reference sequence). DNA of the CDR3: TGCAGTGCTAGCCAGACCGGGGAGCTGTTTTTT. The encoded protein is CSASQTGELFF.

As for this clone: The DNA is left out, because the CDR3 cannot be placed on it with certainty; the CDR3 is given as TCRdb lists it. This chain links TRBV7-2 with TRBJ2-3; the tabulated D call, TRBD1, remains unverified against the DNA. The CDR3 length is 16 residues, termini included. In germline, CDR1 is SGHTA, CDR2 FQGNSA. CDR3 region: CASSFGQGDSTDTQYF.

The chain has TRBV10-1 and TRBJ1-1; D is ambiguous. Germline CDR1 WNHNN, CDR2 SYGVQD (reference sequence). The ends were cut back, 3 bases at V and 0 bases at J, with 5 bases in the middle. This CDR3 region has 13 residues. The CDR3 DNA is TGCGCCAGCAGTGATGGAGTGAACACTGAAGCTTTCTTT. This sequence encodes CASSDGVNTEAFF.

V usage is TRBV6-2 or TRBV6-3 and J usage is TRBJ1-2, with D possibly matching TRBD1 (5 bases). V lost 5 bases, J lost 8 bases, and 15 bases lay in between. CDR3 length equals 13 residues. Germline V gives CDR1 MNHEY, CDR2 SVGEGT. CDR3 sequence: CASSPGTLRGYTF. Written as DNA, the CDR3 is TGTGCCAGCAGTCCCGGGACTCTTAGGGGCTACACCTTC.

This chain connects TRBV7-2 to TRBJ2-3, with 9 bases aligning to TRBD2. Germline V gene data show CDR1 as SGHTA and CDR2 as FQGNSA. The CDR3 has 16 residues. Trimming at V came to 3 bases and at J to 0 bases, leaving 4 bases not matched to a gene. The CDR3: CASSLASGASTDTQYF. CDR3 nucleotides: TGTGCCAGCAGCTTGGCTAGCGGGGCTAGCACAGATACGCAGTATTTT.

The CDR3 bases are TGCGCCAGCAGCCAAATACCCTTAGCGGGAGGACCCCTTAGGGCGCAGTACGTC. This gives the protein CASSQIPLAGGPLRAQYV. V usage is TRBV4-1 and J usage is TRBJ2-7, with 10 bases lining up with TRBD2. V lost 2 bases and J lost 9; bases outside the gene matches: 19. Looked up from germline, CDR1 is MGHRA and CDR2 is YSYEKL. This CDR3 has 18 amino acids.

This clone was found once. The chain is built from TRBV12-5 and TRBJ1-4; 7 bases line up with TRBD1. CDR1 and CDR2 from the germline V gene are LGHNT and FRNRAP. After removal of 2 bases from V and 5 bases from J, the junction contained 5 bases not matched to a gene. The CDR3 is made up of 15 amino acids. The CDR3 bases are TGTGCTAGTGGTTTGAACAGGGGTCCCAATGAAAAACTGTTTTTT. It codes for CASGLNRGPNEKLFF.

V is TRBV9 and J is TRBJ2-1, with 11 nucleotides matching TRBD2. CDR3 length: 15 residues. Germline CDR1 and CDR2: SGDLS and YYNGEE. J was trimmed by 9 bases and V by 6 bases; bases with no gene match: 11. CDR3 protein: CASKKTSGSAGEQFF. The DNA of the CDR3 is TGTGCCAGCAAAAAAACTAGCGGGAGTGCGGGTGAGCAGTTCTTC.

The V gene is TRBV28, the J gene TRBJ1-5, with D hard to call. The CDR3 spans 12 residues. The V end was cut by 7 bases, the J end by 3 bases, with 7 bases between. From germline, CDR1 is MDHEN and CDR2 SYDVKM. The DNA for the CDR3 is TGTGCCAGCACGGTATCCAATCAGCCCCAGCATTTT. It specifies CASTVSNQPQHF.

This rearrangement joins TRBV4-3 to TRBJ2-7; D ambiguous. In germline, CDR1 is LGHNA, CDR2 YSLEER. V shed 0 bases and J shed 2 bases, with 11 bases lying between them. The CDR3 covers 15 residues. CDR3 in amino acids: CASSQDLWQPYEQYF. The CDR3 region has the DNA TGCGCCAGCAGCCAAGATTTGTGGCAACCCTACGAGCAGTACTTC.

The chain joins TRBV5-1 to TRBJ2-6, with D possibly being TRBD2 (7 bases). There are 18 residues in the CDR3. V was shortened by 7 bases and J by 3 bases, with 23 bases between the two germline ends. CDR1 is SGHRS and CDR2 is YFSETQ in the germline V gene. The CDR3 bases are TGCGCCAGCTCGCGATTGGGGGGGCAATTGGTTGGGGCCAACGTCCTGACTTTC. Translation: CASSRLGGQLVGANVLTF.

The count of this clone is one. The chain joins TRBV18 to TRBJ1-1, with 8 bases that match TRBD1. Germline trimming cut 5 bases from V and 4 bases from J; bases unmatched to any gene: 6. The germline CDR1 and CDR2 sequences are KGHSH and LQKENI. The CDR3 runs 14 residues. The DNA for the CDR3 is TGTGCCAGCTCATTACCAACAGGGGGCACTGAAGCTTTCTTT. Its protein product is CASSLPTGGTEAFF.

The rearrangement uses TRBV7-2 and TRBJ2-5, with D uncertain. The CDR3 is made up of 13 amino acids. V gave up 2 bases and J gave up 4 bases, with 8 bases separating them. Germline CDR1 and CDR2: SGHTA and FQGNSA. The CDR3 protein is CASSLLTGETQYF. The CDR3 DNA reads TGTGCCAGCAGCTTACTAACTGGAGAGACCCAGTACTTC.

The chain has TRBV29-1 and TRBJ1-1; D unresolved. This CDR3 is built from 11 residues. CDR1 SQVTM and CDR2 ANQGSEA come from the germline V gene. Trimming took 5 bases from V and 2 from J, leaving 6 bases between them. CDR3 sequence: CSVQKNTEAFF. In DNA, the CDR3 is TGCAGCGTTCAGAAAAACACTGAAGCTTTCTTT.

V is TRBV5-1 and J is TRBJ1-5; 7 bases map to TRBD1. Germline V lookup: CDR1 SGHRS, CDR2 YFSETQ. V shed 8 bases and J 3 bases; nucleotides not matched to a gene: 8. The CDR3 covers 14 residues. CDR3 sequence: CARTGTAHNQPQHF. Here the CDR3 DNA reads TGCGCCAGAACCGGGACAGCTCACAATCAGCCCCAGCATTTT.